These 28 T cell receptor beta chains originate from one sample sequenced in a study of T cell responses to AZD1222 COVID-19 vaccine. Repertoires were generated with immunoSEQ multiplex PCR, while TCRdb's copy carries only in-frame clones and drops some. The sample lists about 140,000 clones, approximately 88% seen once, with 2.5% to 3% in the top ten. Sample: peripheral blood, taken on day 0 of AZD1222 vaccination. Receptors were obtained from an adult in good health.

The chain uses TRBV5-1 and TRBJ1-1; 8 nucleotides align to TRBD1. The J segment lost 3 bases and the V segment lost 4 bases, leaving 8 bases of the junction unmatched. From germline, CDR1 is SGHRS and CDR2 YFSETQ. The CDR3 spans 15 residues. The CDR3 is CASSAVTGGYTEAFF. In DNA, the CDR3 is TGCGCCAGCAGCGCGGTCACAGGGGGTTACACTGAAGCTTTCTTT.

The gene calls are TRBV5-4 and TRBJ2-4, with D possibly TRBD2 on 7 matching bases. Trimming shortened V by 5 bases and J by 8 bases, and 26 bases separated the two germline ends. The length of the CDR3 is 17 residues. Per the germline V gene, CDR1 is SGHNT and CDR2 is YYREEE (reference sequence). Here the CDR3 reads CASRPGGGQGRGDIQYF. CDR3 bases: TGTGCCAGCAGGCCTGGGGGGGGGCAGGGCCGAGGGGACATTCAGTACTTC.

J is TRBJ2-5 and V is TRBV27, with 12 positions matching TRBD2. Germline V gene sequence: CDR1 MNHEY, CDR2 SMNVEV (reference sequence). The CDR3 has 15 residues. The V gene end was trimmed by 4 bases and the J gene end by 5 bases; junction bases not matched to a gene: 5. The CDR3 coding sequence is TGTGCCAGCAGTTCCCTAGCGGGAGGGCGGGAGACCCAGTACTTC. Translating it yields CASSSLAGGRETQYF.

V is TRBV10-3 and J is TRBJ1-2; 9 bases are shared with TRBD1. Germline V CDR1 and CDR2: ENHRY, SYGVKD. Unmatched junction bases numbered 5, after V lost 6 bases and J lost 6 bases. This CDR3 comprises 13 residues. The CDR3, as DNA: TGTGCCATCAGCCAACAGGGGGCGGATGGCTACACCTTC. It encodes CAISQQGADGYTF.

CDR3 in amino acids: CSGQNTNEQFF. In nucleotides, the CDR3 is TGCAGTGGCCAAAATACTAATGAGCAGTTCTTC. V and J are TRBV20-1 and TRBJ2-1, with D hard to call. Deletions cut 7 bases from V and 7 bases from J, with 11 bases between. This CDR3 has 11 amino acids. Looked up from germline, CDR1 is DFQATT and CDR2 is SNEGSKA (reference sequence).

The chain links TRBV4-2 to TRBJ1-2, with TRBD1 as a possible D gene (5 bases). This CDR3 is 13 amino acids long. CDR1 LGHNA and CDR2 YNFKEQ come from the germline V gene. The V gene lost 0 bases and the J gene lost 8 bases, with 10 bases spanning the gap. The CDR3 spells CASSQDPGEGYTF. The CDR3 nucleotides read TGTGCCAGCAGCCAAGATCCGGGGGAGGGCTACACCTTC.

The chain recombines TRBV7-2 with TRBJ2-5; no firm D call. This CDR3 spans 14 amino acids. Germline V gene data show CDR1 as SGHTA and CDR2 as FQGNSA. Trimming stripped 5 bases from V and 1 base from J, with 11 bases between. The CDR3 reads CASSPYSSQETQYF. Here the CDR3 DNA reads TGTGCCAGCAGCCCATACAGCTCCCAAGAGACCCAGTACTTC.

CDR3 loop: CASSSSRDRALNEKLFF. The CDR3 region has the DNA TGTGCCAGCAGCTCGTCCCGGGACAGGGCCCTGAATGAAAAACTGTTTTTT. The chain combines TRBV7-8 with TRBJ1-4; TRBD1 aligns across 9 bases. Germline loops: CDR1 SGHVS, CDR2 FQNEAQ. The CDR3 runs to 17 residues. V gave up 4 bases and J gave up 5 bases; unmatched junction bases: 11.

V usage is TRBV6-4 and J usage is TRBJ2-1, with a tentative D call TRBD2 (6 bases). Per germline, CDR1 MRHNA and CDR2 SNTAGT. The V end lost 4 bases, the J end lost 16 bases, and 20 bases lay between the germline ends. This CDR3 comprises 13 residues. The CDR3 region is CASSASFGTPIFF. In DNA, the CDR3 is TGTGCCAGCAGTGCATCCTTCGGGACTCCCATATTCTTC.

V usage is TRBV5-1 and J usage is TRBJ2-7, with 7 bases lining up with TRBD1. The J segment lost 2 bases and the V segment lost 5 bases, leaving 16 bases of the junction unmatched. The CDR3 spans 17 residues. The germline gives CDR1 SGHRS, CDR2 YFSETQ. CDR3 region: CASSRLGGPTATYEQYF. CDR3 nucleotide sequence: TGCGCCAGCAGTAGGTTAGGGGGCCCTACCGCGACCTACGAGCAGTACTTC.

This clone appeared a single time. CDR3 sequence (DNA): TGTGCCAGCAGCGTACATTACTCTGGAAACACCATATATTTT. This sequence encodes CASSVHYSGNTIYF. V is TRBV9 and J is TRBJ1-3; D ambiguous. Germline lookup yields CDR1 SGDLS and CDR2 YYNGEE. The CDR3 is 14 amino acids. Trimming left V 1 base short and J 0 bases short, with 5 bases between.

The chain is built from TRBV6-5 and TRBJ2-7; D is possibly TRBD1 (5 bases). Trimming left V 2 bases short and J 4 bases short, with 15 bases between. The germline V gene has CDR1 MNHEY and CDR2 SVGAGI. This CDR3 is built from 15 residues. The CDR3 here is CASSYLGAEPYEQYF. The DNA for the CDR3 is TGTGCCAGCAGTTACCTAGGGGCAGAGCCTTACGAGCAGTACTTC.

V gene TRBV9 combines with J gene TRBJ1-2; possibly TRBD1 for D (5 bases). Per germline, CDR1 SGDLS and CDR2 YYNGEE. This CDR3 has 15 residues. The germline V and J ends were trimmed by 0 bases and 8 bases, with 17 bases remaining between them. Here the CDR3 reads CASSVAPGTIQGYTF. In nucleotides, the CDR3 is TGTGCCAGCAGCGTAGCTCCCGGGACTATACAGGGCTACACCTTC. Based on the CDR3 plus reference TRBV9 and TRBJ1-2, the full variable domain is DSGVTQTPKHLITATGQRVTLRCSPRSGDLSVYWYQQSLDQGLQFLIQYYNGEERAKGNILERFSAQQFPDLHSELNLSSLELGDSALYFCASSVAPGTIQGYTFGSGTRLTVV.

The chain joins TRBV11-2 to TRBJ2-3; 7 nucleotides line up with TRBD1. V shed 1 base and J 2 bases; nucleotides not matched to a gene: 9. This CDR3 has 17 amino acids. Germline assignment: CDR1 SGHAT and CDR2 FQNNGV. DNA for the CDR3: TGTGCCAGCAGCTTAGTTAGGGGGCCCCGATACACAGATACGCAGTATTTT. As protein: CASSLVRGPRYTDTQYF. Complete variable domain (other parts from reference TRBV11-2 and TRBJ2-3): EAGVAQSPRYKIIEKRQSVAFWCNPISGHATLYWYQQILGQGPKLLIQFQNNGVVDDSQLPKDRFSAERLKGVDSTLKIQPAKLEDSAVYLCASSLVRGPRYTDTQYFGPGTRLTVL.

This clone came up a few times. The gene calls are TRBV7-9 and TRBJ1-1, with D unclear. Germline V lookup: CDR1 SEHNR, CDR2 FQNEAQ (reference sequence). The CDR3 totals 12 residues. The V end was cut by 5 bases, the J end by 1 base, with 5 bases between. Written as DNA, the CDR3 is TGTGCCAGCAGCACAACGAACACTGAAGCTTTCTTT. It specifies CASSTTNTEAFF.

V is TRBV7-6 and J is TRBJ1-4, with D possibly being TRBD1 (5 bases). The germline CDR1 and CDR2 sequences are SGHVS and FNYEAQ. The CDR3 loop spans 19 amino acids. The germline V and J ends were trimmed by 2 bases and 4 bases, with 23 bases remaining between them. The CDR3 loop reads CASSLKSRKNPGGNEKLFF. CDR3 bases: TGTGCCAGCAGCTTAAAATCCCGGAAAAATCCGGGGGGTAATGAAAAACTGTTTTTT.

The CDR3 loop is CASSFLRQGHDGYTF. The CDR3 DNA reads TGTGCCAGCAGTTTCCTACGACAGGGACACGATGGCTACACCTTC. The V call is TRBV28, the J call TRBJ1-2; 7 bases match TRBD1. CDR1 is MDHEN and CDR2 is SYDVKM in the germline V gene. Trimming cost V 3 bases and J 6 bases; bases outside gene matches: 10. CDR3 length: 15 amino acids.

This chain links TRBV7-8 with TRBJ1-1; 8 bases align to TRBD1. Germline V gene data show CDR1 as SGHVS and CDR2 as FQNEAQ. The CDR3 loop spans 17 amino acids. After removal of 5 bases from V and 4 bases from J, the junction contained 15 bases not matched to a gene. The DNA for the CDR3 is TGTGCCAGCAGCCCCCCTATCCGAGAGACAGGGGTCACTGAAGCTTTCTTT. It yields the protein CASSPPIRETGVTEAFF.

J is TRBJ2-3 and V is TRBV29-1; 8 bases match TRBD2. CDR1 is SQVTM, CDR2 ANQGSEA, per germline. The CDR3 has 12 amino acids. The CDR3 DNA is TGCACCTACTGGGAGGCGGGAGGTCCGCAGTATTTT. This sequence encodes CTYWEAGGPQYF.

V gene TRBV19 combines with J gene TRBJ2-6; D perhaps matches TRBD1 (6 bases). Per germline, CDR1 LNHDA and CDR2 SQIVND (reference sequence). Trimming shortened V by 6 bases and J by 0 bases, and 12 bases separated the two germline ends. This CDR3 is built from 16 residues. The CDR3 nucleotides read TGTGCCAGTAGCCAAATACAGGGCTCTGGGGCCAACGTCCTGACTTTC. This codes for CASSQIQGSGANVLTF.

The rearrangement links TRBV4-1 to TRBJ2-1, with D possibly TRBD2 on 5 matching bases. The CDR3 is made up of 17 amino acids. Trimming cost V 2 bases and J 4 bases, with 18 bases left between them. CDR1 and CDR2 (germline): MGHRA, YSYEKL. CDR3 protein: CASSQTLARSGYNEQFF. DNA for the CDR3: TGCGCCAGCAGCCAAACGCTAGCTCGCTCGGGGTACAATGAGCAGTTCTTC.

The V call is TRBV5-3, the J call TRBJ2-1; D could derive from TRBD1 or TRBD2 (5 bases each). TRBV5-3 falls under the ORF class, with uncertain function. V lost 5 bases, J lost 6 bases, and 21 bases lay in between. CDR3 length: 16 amino acids. CDR3 sequence (DNA): TGTGCCAGAAGTCTGGAGGTAGAGGGTGGGGGCAATGAGCAGTTCTTC. Its translation: CARSLEVEGGGNEQFF.

The rearrangement uses TRBV4-1 and TRBJ2-3, with a possible D match to TRBD1 (6 bases). The germline V gene encodes CDR1 MGHRA and CDR2 YSYEKL. V was pared by 4 bases and J by 5 bases, with 19 bases between. This CDR3 is 16 amino acids long. Here the CDR3 reads CASSPFLVGAGDTQYF. Here the CDR3 DNA reads TGCGCCAGCAGCCCTTTTCTCGTGGGGGCGGGAGATACGCAGTATTTT.

DNA for the CDR3: TGTGCCAGCAGCGTAGCCTTGCCAGATACGCAGTATTTT. This gives the protein CASSVALPDTQYF. The genes are TRBV9 and TRBJ2-3; D is uncertain. V was pared by 0 bases and J by 4 bases, with 6 bases between. This CDR3 region has 13 residues. Per germline, CDR1 SGDLS and CDR2 YYNGEE.

The chain is built from TRBV7-9 and TRBJ2-7; 8 positions agree with TRBD1. CDR1 is SEHNR and CDR2 is FQNEAQ in the germline V gene (reference sequence). CDR3 size: 16 residues. The ends lost 0 bases at V and 2 bases at J; junction bases unmatched: 6. The CDR3 spells CASSLALQGVTYEQYF. Written as DNA, the CDR3 is TGTGCCAGCAGCTTAGCTTTACAGGGGGTGACCTACGAGCAGTACTTC.

The CDR3 loop is CASSPTGNLRTDTQYF. The CDR3 DNA reads TGTGCCAGCAGCCCAACAGGGAACCTTCGCACAGATACGCAGTATTTT. The rearrangement links TRBV7-9 to TRBJ2-3, with a tentative D call TRBD1 (6 bases). Trimming cost V 5 bases and J 1 base, with 16 bases left between them. CDR1 SEHNR and CDR2 FQNEAQ come from the germline V gene (reference sequence). CDR3 length: 16 residues.

This chain joins TRBV10-2 and TRBJ1-2, with D hard to call. The CDR3 consists of 14 residues. V gave up 3 bases and J gave up 1 base, with 9 bases separating them. The germline CDR1 and CDR2 sequences are WSHSY and SAAADI. In nucleotides, the CDR3 is TGCGCCAGCAGTGACGACGGCAGTAACTATGGCTACACCTTC. It specifies CASSDDGSNYGYTF.

The rearrangement joins TRBV7-9 to TRBJ1-2; D is ambiguous. The V gene's germline CDR1 is SEHNR and CDR2 FQNEAQ (reference sequence). V was cut by 5 bases and J by 4 bases, with 11 bases left in between. CDR3 length equals 13 residues. The DNA of the CDR3 is TGTGCCAGCAGCCCAGGACTTTCCTATGGCTACACCTTC. Translation: CASSPGLSYGYTF.